This paragraph covers one T cell receptor beta chain sequence. The sample belongs to a study of OX40 agonist ivuxolimab in advanced cancers. For the study at large: Two patients with cutaneous melanoma and one with hepatocellular carcinoma, three in total, showed partial responses.

Sequenced by immunoSEQ multiplex PCR; TCRdb stores in-frame clones only, minus some. The sample has roughly 80,000 clones, just under 95% seen once. The V end was cut by 0 bases, the J end by 0 bases, with 7 bases between. The CDR3 is 16 residues long. Germline CDR1 and CDR2: SGHRS and YFSETQ. The chain uses TRBV5-1 and TRBJ2-6; D is ambiguous. Sequenced material: CD4+ or CD8+ T cells sorted from blood, taken in a trial of the OX40 agonist ivuxolimab. The origin of this receptor is an adult with an advanced solid tumor such as melanoma, head and neck, liver or kidney cancer. CDR3 sequence: CASSLGENSGANVLTF. Here the CDR3 DNA reads TGCGCCAGCAGCTTGGGGGAAAACTCTGGGGCCAACGTCCTGACTTTC. Together with reference TRBV5-1 and TRBJ2-6, the CDR3 gives the full variable domain: KAGVTQTPRYLIKTRGQQVTLSCSPISGHRSVSWYQQTPGQGLQFLFEYFSETQRNKGNFPGRFSGRQFSNSRSEMNVSTLELGDSALYLCASSLGENSGANVLTFGAGSRLTVL.